This T cell receptor (beta chain) was sequenced during a study of blood T cell repertoires in COVID-19 (dated by TCRdb to 2018 to 2021). For context, the study as a whole: Samples from collaborators originated in the United States, Italy and Spain and spanned both the acute and convalescent phases of COVID-19. The material from the prospective study consisted of cDNA or gDNA derived from T cells, B-cell-depleted T cells, or PBMCs. Subjects who had been exposed to COVID-19, were actively infected with it, or had recovered from it provided the deeply sampled blood TCRbeta repertoires that made up the dataset. The repertoires were released in a freely available public database intended as a resource for research on the immune response to SARS-CoV-2. The samples were drawn from the first 160 participants of the ongoing ImmuneRACE study and from 1,254 subjects provided by 6 global collaborators. Sample metadata almost always included a de-identified subject ID, COVID-19 status, age in years and sex. Where HLA class I and class II types were available, the types were taken from metadata supplied by the sample provider, not from assay-based typing.

At one collaborating source in Seattle, patients were enrolled during active infection and were followed longitudinally through the course of disease. Each collaborating institution followed its own protocols to collect whole blood in K2EDTA tubes. For TCRbeta analysis, collaborators shipped samples in one of three forms: frozen whole blood, isolated PBMCs, or DNA extracted from either of those sample types. As to this clone: Its binding antigen is unknown. No much larger clone is present one base from it, and per-base qualities are unavailable.

TCRbeta CDR3 regions were amplified from genomic DNA using the immunoSEQ Assay, a bias-controlled multiplex PCR. For the original study's pipeline: Within the assay, amplification of reference gene primers was used to estimate how many nucleated cells each sample contained. To quantify the absolute abundance of each unique TCRbeta CDR3 rearrangement, sequence reads were collapsed and filtered. For each sample, productive Simpson clonality was calculated as the square root of Simpson's diversity index across productive rearrangements. TCRdb re-hosts the immuneACCESS table, in-frame sequences only. Its copies lack some clones; in the studies checked, an unresolved V gene accounts for under half of them, and the cause for the rest is not known. Clone size and V and J calls were adopted from that table, with D and trimming inferred from the DNA. The sample table holds 300,000 to 450,000 clones, of which more than 75% were seen once. The ten largest clones represent roughly 2.1% of the sample.

What the research found in general, with its limitations: The quantity of clinical and demographic metadata differed by source and by participant and was supplied without curation.

This clonotype was obtained from a woman in her sixties with COVID-19, enrolled during active disease. Sequenced: peripheral blood.

The CDR3 is CATSRGQPLYGYTF. Here is the DNA: TGTGCCACCAGCAGAGGACAGCCCCTCTATGGCTACACCTTC. The sequence is built from TRBV15 and TRBJ1-2; the D segment could be TRBD1, given 5 matching bases. The germline ends are 10 bases apart after V is trimmed by 1 base and J by 4 bases. Based on the germline V gene (reference sequence), the CDR1 and CDR2 sequences are LNHNV and YYDKDF. From the cysteine up to the phenylalanine, the CDR3 has a length of 14 residues. Only CDR3 DNA is held: 42 bases, read in frame from base 1.